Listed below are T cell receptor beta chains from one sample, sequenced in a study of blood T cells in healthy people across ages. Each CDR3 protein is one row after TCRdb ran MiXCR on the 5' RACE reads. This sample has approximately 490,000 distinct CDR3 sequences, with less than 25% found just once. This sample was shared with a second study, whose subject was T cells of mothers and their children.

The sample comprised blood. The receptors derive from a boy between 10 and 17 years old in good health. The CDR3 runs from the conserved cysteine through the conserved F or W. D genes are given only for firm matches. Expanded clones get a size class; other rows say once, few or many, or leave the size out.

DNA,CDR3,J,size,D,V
TGTGCCAGCAGCTTGGAACGGGACAGGATCTACGAGCAGTACTTC,CASSLERDRIYEQYF,TRBJ2-7,NA,TRBD1,TRBV7-2
TGTGCCAGCAGTTACACAGGGGGCGAGACCCAGTACTTC,CASSYTGGETQYF,TRBJ2-5,few,TRBD1,TRBV6-5
TGCGCCAGCAGCGAACAGGGGGGCCAAGAGGCCCAGTACTTC,CASSEQGGQEAQYF,TRBJ2-5,NA,TRBD1,TRBV5-1
TGTGCCAGCAGCTTAGCGATAGGGACCAACACCGGGGAGCTGTTTTTT,CASSLAIGTNTGELFF,TRBJ2-2,NA,NA,TRBV7-2
TGCGCCAGCAGCTTGGAAGGGAGCTCTGGAAACACCATATATTTT,CASSLEGSSGNTIYF,TRBJ1-3,few,NA,TRBV5-1
TGTGCCACCAGCCCCGGGGGCCATGTTCTACACAGGGCCTACGAGCAGTACTTC,CATSPGGHVLHRAYEQYF,TRBJ2-7,few,NA,TRBV15
TGTGCCAGCAGCTTAGAATCACAGTCCCAAGAGACCCAGTACTTC,CASSLESQSQETQYF,TRBJ2-5,few,NA,TRBV7-8
TGTGCCAGCAGTTTGATAGCGGGCAGCACCTACGAGCAGTACTTC,CASSLIAGSTYEQYF,TRBJ2-7,NA,TRBD2,TRBV28
TGTGCCAGCAGTTACCGACCTCTCACTGCCGAGCAGTACTTC,CASSYRPLTAEQYF,TRBJ2-7,few,NA,TRBV6-2/TRBV6-3
TGTGCCAGCACCGTTAACTATAATTCACCCCTCCACTTT,CASTVNYNSPLHF,TRBJ1-6,NA,NA,TRBV14
TGTGCCAGCCGACATAGCGGGCCCCTCCACTTT,CASRHSGPLHF,TRBJ1-6,NA,NA,TRBV12-3/TRBV12-4
TGTGCCAGCAGTTTTCTAGCGGGAGGGGGGACAGATACGCAGTATTTT,CASSFLAGGGTDTQYF,TRBJ2-3,NA,TRBD2,TRBV28
TGTGCCAGCAGCTTAGCGGCGGGCGGGGGGGCCTTCGGGTACGAGCAGTACTTC,CASSLAAGGGAFGYEQYF,TRBJ2-7,few,TRBD2,TRBV7-6
TGTGCCAGCAGCTTAAGGACCGAGGACAAAACGCAGTATTTT,CASSLRTEDKTQYF,TRBJ2-3,few,NA,TRBV7-2
TGCGCCAGCAGCCAAGATCTTATTGAGACTTATAATTCACCCCTCCACTTT,CASSQDLIETYNSPLHF,TRBJ1-6,NA,NA,TRBV4-1
TGTGCCAGCAGTGTCACTAGCGGGATCTTCAATGAGCAGTTCTTC,CASSVTSGIFNEQFF,TRBJ2-1,NA,TRBD2,TRBV6-5
TGTGCCAGCAGCTTAGGAGGGGCGGGTACAGATACGCAGTATTTT,CASSLGGAGTDTQYF,TRBJ2-3,few,NA,TRBV7-8
TGTGCCAGCAGTTACTCGAGAGCGAAGACAGGAGACATGAGCACTGAAGCTTTCTTT,CASSYSRAKTGDMSTEAFF,TRBJ1-1,NA,NA,TRBV6-7
TGTGCCAGCAGCCCCCGAAAGGGAGGCTACAATGAGCAGTTCTTC,CASSPRKGGYNEQFF,TRBJ2-1,NA,NA,TRBV7-6
TGTGCCAGCAGTTACTTAGGGGTCCCCACAGATACGCAGTATTTT,CASSYLGVPTDTQYF,TRBJ2-3,once,NA,TRBV6-2/TRBV6-3
TGTGCCAGCAGCTTGGATTCCATGGCGAACACCGGGGAGCTGTTTTTT,CASSLDSMANTGELFF,TRBJ2-2,NA,NA,TRBV7-6
TGTGCCAGCAGCCCAAGATGGAATTCTGGCTACACCTTC,CASSPRWNSGYTF,TRBJ1-2,few,NA,TRBV7-6
TGCGCCAGCAGCTTGGCCGGCAGCGGGGTTCTTAATGAGCAGTTCTTC,CASSLAGSGVLNEQFF,TRBJ2-1,few,TRBD2,TRBV5-1
TGCAGTGCTAAGGGCAGCTCCTACGAGCAGTACTTC,CSAKGSSYEQYF,TRBJ2-7,NA,NA,TRBV20-1
TGTGCCAGCCCACCTTCGGACCGGGGGTACCAGCCCCAGCATTTT,CASPPSDRGYQPQHF,TRBJ1-5,NA,NA,TRBV18
TGTGCCAGCAGTACCGTCCGGCCCGAAAGTACCGGGGAGCTGTTTTTT,CASSTVRPESTGELFF,TRBJ2-2,NA,NA,TRBV6-1
TGTGCCAGCAGCGAATTAAGCGGTGAATTTTATGGCTACACCTTC,CASSELSGEFYGYTF,TRBJ1-2,few,NA,TRBV7-9
TGTGCCAGCAACCTTCGCCGGGACAGGGGACACCGCAGGCAGCCCCAGCATTTT,CASNLRRDRGHRRQPQHF,TRBJ1-5,NA,TRBD1,TRBV6-2/TRBV6-3
TGTGCCAGCAGCTTAGAAAGGTTCGGTGAAAACATTCAGTACTTC,CASSLERFGENIQYF,TRBJ2-4,NA,NA,TRBV11-2
TGCAGTGCTAGAGATTACGGAAACACCGGGGAGCTGTTTTTT,CSARDYGNTGELFF,TRBJ2-2,few,NA,TRBV20-1
TGTGCCAGCAGCCAGGGACTAGCGGGGGCCCGAGCTACGCAGTATTTT,CASSQGLAGARATQYF,TRBJ2-3,many,TRBD2,TRBV7-2